Sequencing of this T cell receptor (beta chain) was carried out in a study of shared clonotypes between healthy human individuals. On the study more broadly: Aged 18 to 49, the donors were two women and three men.

The assay was carried out at the deep level. Profiling relied on immunoSEQ multiplex PCR, and the TCRdb table lists in-frame clones only, not all of them. The sample has around 530,000 clones, around three quarters seen once. All participating donors were Caucasian adults from Nashville, Tennessee. The CDR3 covers 14 residues. Germline CDR1 MDHEN, CDR2 SYDVKM. Trimming stripped 3 bases from V and 4 bases from J, with 10 bases between. The TCR originated in a woman between 40 and 50 years old in good health. Some clones in this sample may be carry-over from other donors' samples. The chain joins TRBV28 to TRBJ1-5; TRBD1 is a possible D gene (5 bases). Sequencing was done on a sample of PBMCs. CDR3 sequence (DNA): TGTGCCAGCAGTTTCTCGGGGACTAATCAGCCCCAGCATTTT. This sequence encodes CASSFSGTNQPQHF.